This record concerns one TCR beta chain sequence. The germline V gene has CDR1 DFQATT and CDR2 SNEGSKA (reference sequence). This CDR3 contains 16 residues. The source of the sample is a study of blood T cells in healthy people across ages. Combining a sample-barcoded 5' primer with a J-beta primer mix, a second PCR ran for about 7 to 12 cycles. TCRdb processed the 5' RACE reads anew with MiXCR; each CDR3 protein has one entry. The data show 800,000 to 950,000 distinct CDR3 sequences, 29% seen once. This sample also belongs to another study, concerning T cells of mothers and their children.

The sequence derives from a woman aged 40 to 50 in good health. Material for sequencing was blood. The rearrangement uses TRBV20-1 and TRBJ2-5, with D hard to call. The DNA end is more similar to TRBJ2-7, so the J call may be wrong. CDR3 loop: CSAIGPNLPKLNEQYF. CDR3 in DNA: TGCAGTGCTATCGGACCAAACTTACCTAAACTTAACGAGCAGTACTTC.